This T cell receptor beta chain was retrieved from a study of blood T cell repertoires in COVID-19. Study-level information: Collection of acute and convalescent COVID-19 samples took place in the United States, Italy and Spain. T cells, B-cell-depleted T cells, or PBMCs supplied cDNA or gDNA.

The authors' processing: Amplified reference gene primers provided the basis for estimating nucleated cell counts. Profiling relied on immunoSEQ multiplex PCR, and the TCRdb table lists in-frame clones only, not all of them. Clonal size and the V and J genes are those of that table, whereas D and trimming came from the DNA. The repertoire holds approximately 70,000 clones, with 80% to 85% as singletons. CDR3 size: 12 residues. The V end lost 2 bases, the J end lost 6 bases, and 8 bases lay between the germline ends. Germline CDR1 is GTSNPN and CDR2 is SVGIG (reference sequence). Sequences were obtained from peripheral blood. The V gene is TRBV30, the J gene TRBJ1-5, with D unresolved. The receptor was derived from an elderly man with active or convalescent COVID-19. The DNA for the CDR3 is TGTGCCTGGAGTATGGGCTTTCAGCCCCAGCATTTT. Translated: CAWSMGFQPQHF. The full variable domain, with the rest looked up from reference TRBV30 and TRBJ1-5, is SQTIHQWPATLVQPVGSPLSLECTVEGTSNPNLYWYRQAAGRGLQLLFYSVGIGQISSEVPQNLSASRPQDRQFILSSKKLLLSDSGFYLCAWSMGFQPQHFGDGTRLSIL.